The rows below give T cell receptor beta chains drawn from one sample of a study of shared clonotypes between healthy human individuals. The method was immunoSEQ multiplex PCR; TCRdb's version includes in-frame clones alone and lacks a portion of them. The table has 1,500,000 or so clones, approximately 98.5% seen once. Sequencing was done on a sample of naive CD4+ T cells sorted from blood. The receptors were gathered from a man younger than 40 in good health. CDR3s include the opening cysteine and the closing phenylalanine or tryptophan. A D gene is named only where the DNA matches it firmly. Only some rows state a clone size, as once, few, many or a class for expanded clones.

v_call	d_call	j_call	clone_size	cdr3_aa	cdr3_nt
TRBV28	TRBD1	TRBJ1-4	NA	CASSLTGTGGHRKLFF	TGTGCCAGCAGTTTAACCGGGACAGGGGGACACAGAAAACTGTTTTTT
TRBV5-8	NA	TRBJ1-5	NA	CASSSDRDSNQPQHF	TGTGCCAGCAGCTCTGATCGGGACAGCAATCAGCCCCAGCATTTT
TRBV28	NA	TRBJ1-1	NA	CASSRSTEAFF	TGTGCCAGCAGCCGGAGCACTGAAGCTTTCTTT
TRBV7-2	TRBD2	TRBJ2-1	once	CASSSLAGTYNEQFF	TGTGCCAGCAGCTCGTTAGCGGGAACCTACAATGAGCAGTTCTTC
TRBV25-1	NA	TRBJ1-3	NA	CASSGGGRSIYF	TGTGCCAGCAGTGGGGGGGGCCGTTCCATATATTTT
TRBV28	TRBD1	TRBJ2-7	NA	CASSLPGQGRTYEQYF	TGTGCCAGCAGTTTACCCGGACAGGGTAGGACCTACGAGCAGTACTTC
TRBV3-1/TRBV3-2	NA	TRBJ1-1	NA	CASSLDAFF	TGTGCCAGCAGCCTTGATGCTTTCTTT
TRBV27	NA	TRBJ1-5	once	CASSSQLYSNQPQHF	TGTGCCAGCAGTTCACAGTTATATAGCAATCAGCCCCAGCATTTT
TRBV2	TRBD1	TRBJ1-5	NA	CASSAQGAGHQPQHF	TGTGCCAGCAGTGCACAGGGGGCCGGCCATCAGCCCCAGCATTTT
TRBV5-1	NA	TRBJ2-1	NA	CASSIGTYYNEQFF	TGCGCCAGCAGCATCGGGACTTACTACAATGAGCAGTTCTTC
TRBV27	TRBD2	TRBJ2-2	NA	CASSFAGGRTGELFF	TGTGCCAGCAGTTTTGCGGGAGGGCGAACGGGGGAGCTGTTTTTT
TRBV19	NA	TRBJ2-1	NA	CASSRRGDNEQFF	TGTGCCAGTAGTAGAAGGGGTGACAATGAGCAGTTCTTC
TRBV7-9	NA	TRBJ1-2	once	CASSSGPTNDYTF	TGTGCCAGCAGCTCGGGACCTACAAACGACTACACCTTC
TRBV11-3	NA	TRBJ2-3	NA	CASSLDLNTDTQYF	TGTGCCAGCAGCTTAGATCTCAACACAGATACGCAGTATTTT
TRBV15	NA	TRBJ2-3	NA	CATSRDGGPPTDTQYF	TGTGCCACCAGCAGAGACGGGGGCCCCCCCACAGATACGCAGTATTTT
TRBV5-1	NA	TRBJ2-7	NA	CASSFMGVDPYVEQYF	TGCGCCAGCAGCTTTATGGGGGTAGACCCCTACGTGGAGCAGTACTTC
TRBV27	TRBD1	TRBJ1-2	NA	CASSFAGVGGAQTNGYTF	TGTGCCAGCAGTTTCGCCGGGGTAGGGGGCGCCCAGACTAATGGCTACACCTTC
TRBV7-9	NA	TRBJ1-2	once	CASSLSKGLDYGYTF	TGTGCCAGCAGCTTATCTAAGGGGTTGGACTATGGCTACACCTTC
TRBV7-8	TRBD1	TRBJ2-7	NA	CASSSSGTGRRAYEQYF	TGTGCCAGCAGCTCTTCCGGGACAGGGAGGAGGGCCTACGAGCAGTACTTC
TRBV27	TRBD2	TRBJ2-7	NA	CARGTASGGTYEQYF	TGTGCCAGGGGCACCGCTAGCGGAGGCACCTACGAGCAGTACTTC
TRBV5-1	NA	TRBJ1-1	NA	CASSARDGGEAFF	TGCGCCAGCAGCGCCCGGGACGGAGGGGAAGCTTTCTTT
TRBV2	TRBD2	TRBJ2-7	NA	CASSGAGGPYEQYF	TGTGCCAGCAGTGGAGCGGGAGGACCATACGAGCAGTACTTC
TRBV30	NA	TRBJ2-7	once	CAWSGGVYEQYF	TGTGCCTGGTCGGGCGGTGTCTACGAGCAGTACTTC
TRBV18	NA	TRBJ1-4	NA	CASSPPGSGGSGKLFF	TGTGCCAGCTCACCACCGGGGTCAGGTGGTAGCGGAAAACTGTTTTTT